This T cell receptor beta chain was identified during a study of blood T cell repertoires in COVID-19. Overall study context: Researchers got acute and convalescent COVID-19 samples from the United States, Italy and Spain. PBMCs, B-cell-depleted T cells, or T cells were the source of the cDNA or gDNA that made up the material.

Original analysis: Using reference gene primer amplification, nucleated cell counts were estimated. Here immunoSEQ multiplex PCR was the method, and the copy in TCRdb shows in-frame clones only, minus some. The V and J calls and clone size were taken over from that table, and D and trimming were inferred from the DNA. Of over 40,000 clones in the sample, approximately 92% were seen once. In this sample, this clone turned up once. Germline V CDR1 and CDR2: ENHRY, SYGVKD. The CDR3 has 14 residues. With 5 bases removed from V and 3 bases from J, the gap between germline ends came to 12 bases. The source material was peripheral blood. This chain uses TRBV10-3 with TRBJ2-3; unclear D gene. The receptor was derived from a human donor in a cohort sampled during active COVID-19. CDR3 amino acids: CAISPGASTDTQYF. The CDR3 DNA sequence: TGTGCCATCAGTCCCGGAGCAAGTACAGATACGCAGTATTTT.